This T cell receptor beta chain came from a study of shared clonotypes between healthy human individuals. Study context: Three plates were used per donor for CD4 naive, three for CD4 memory, two for CD8 naive and one for CD8 memory. General study findings and limits: For naive CD4 cells, around 5% of clonotypes were shared across a few donors. Non-shared clonotypes showed lower generation probabilities than clonotypes common to all four donors.

The repertoire was sequenced with immunoSEQ multiplex PCR; TCRdb's copy has only in-frame clones and lacks some. The sample has more than 550,000 clones; roughly nine tenths are singletons. Naive CD8 cells lacked CD45RO, underwent positive selection for CCR7 and left out terminally differentiated effector memory CD45RA+ cells. All participating donors were Caucasian adults from Nashville, Tennessee. The junction had 5 bases not matched to a gene; V was cut back by 6 bases and J by 3 bases. CDR1 is MNHEY and CDR2 is SMNVEV in the germline V gene (reference sequence). The CDR3 has 14 residues. With regard to this clone: Antigen: not known.

The source is a man aged 25-45 years in good health. This chain links TRBV27 with TRBJ1-5; 7 bases align to TRBD1. The specimen was naive CD8+ T cells sorted from blood. The CDR3 nucleotides are TGTGCCAGCAGCAAGGGGGCTGACAATCAGCCCCAGCATTTT. It is translated as CASSKGADNQPQHF.